The following is a T cell receptor beta chain sequence with its context. Its antigen is still unknown. CDR3 size: 13 residues. The germline V gene encodes CDR1 MNHEY and CDR2 SVGAGI. Trimming left V 6 bases short and J 7 bases short, with 15 bases between. The data were obtained in a study of cytomegalovirus exposure and HLA in healthy donors. It was with 60 Vbeta and 13 Jbeta primers that the PCR ran. Generated by immunoSEQ multiplex PCR, the TCRdb table keeps only in-frame clones and is missing some. There are 200,000 or so clones in the sample; around 83% occur only once, and 2.5% to 3.5% lies in the top ten. General study findings and limits: Accurate prediction of HLA-A and HLA-B alleles (for most subjects) was reportedly achieved from TCR beta sequences.

The V and J genes are TRBV6-5 and TRBJ1-2; TRBD1 might be the D (6 bases). Sequencing was carried out using PBMCs. This TCR came from a woman aged 40 to 50 in good health and CMV-seronegative. As DNA, the CDR3 is TGTGCCAGCAGCGCGCGGGGGGCACGTGGCTACACCTTC. It is translated as CASSARGARGYTF.